This TCR beta chain is drawn from a study of blood T cell repertoires in COVID-19. Study context: Sample material is recorded as cDNA or gDNA derived from T cells, B-cell-depleted T cells, or PBMCs.

Profiled with immunoSEQ multiplex PCR; TCRdb holds only in-frame clones, not every one. The table includes around 100,000 clones, 70% to 90% detected once. CDR1 is SEHNR, CDR2 FQNEAQ, per germline (reference sequence). After removal of 6 bases from V and 8 bases from J, the junction contained 19 bases not matched to a gene. This CDR3 comprises 17 residues. Sequencing was carried out using peripheral blood. The TCR sequence derives from a man aged 35 to 55 with acute or convalescent COVID-19. This rearrangement joins TRBV7-9 to TRBJ1-2; 9 nucleotides align to TRBD1. The CDR3 is CASRAASPGTGLEGYTF. CDR3 sequence (DNA): TGTGCCAGCAGGGCAGCCAGTCCCGGGACAGGGTTAGAAGGCTACACCTTC.